This TCR beta chain was sequenced for a study of T cells expressing NK-cell markers. Study at large: The study sequenced eight donors, seven HCMV-seropositive and one seronegative.

The germline V gene has CDR1 KGHDR and CDR2 SFDVKD. The CDR3 contains 16 residues. TCRdb re-analyzed the 5' RACE reads; it lists each CDR3 protein once, without DNA. The repertoire table contains some 390,000 distinct CDR3 sequences. The sequence derives from a woman between 45 and 60 years old in good health. The sample consisted of blood T cells: a sorted CD56 or NKG2C T cell subset, CD4+ or CD8+ T cells, or bulk PBMC T cells (not recorded which). The chain combines TRBV24-1 with TRBJ2-1. Here the CDR3 reads CATSDRRSRTYNEQFF.